A selection of T cell receptor beta chains follows, all from one sample in a study of OX40 agonist ivuxolimab in advanced cancers. The assay was immunoSEQ multiplex PCR, and TCRdb's table has in-frame clones only and misses some. The sample has around 85,000 clones, more than 80% seen once. The sequencing used CD4+ or CD8+ T cells sorted from blood, collected in a trial of the OX40 agonist ivuxolimab. Receptor source: an adult with an advanced solid tumor such as melanoma, head and neck, liver or kidney cancer. The CDR3 runs from the conserved cysteine through the conserved F or W. The order of the fields is clone size, V gene, J gene, D gene, CDR3 protein, CDR3 DNA. The D gene is left open where the match is weak. Not all rows give a size; the values are once, few, many and, for expanded clones, a class.

>.|TRBV7-8|TRBJ2-5|TRBD2
CASSRSGSYQETQYF
TGTGCCAGCAGCCGTAGCGGGTCGTACCAAGAGACCCAGTACTTC
>.|TRBV28|TRBJ2-3|.
CASSSVRPADTQYF
TGTGCCAGCAGTTCGGTTCGTCCGGCAGATACGCAGTATTTT
>.|TRBV5-1|TRBJ2-1|.
CASSLGISYNEQFF
TGCGCCAGCAGCTTAGGTATCAGTTACAATGAGCAGTTCTTC
>.|TRBV6-5|TRBJ2-7|TRBD2
CASRHTSGRIYEQYF
TGTGCCAGCAGGCACACTAGCGGGAGGATCTACGAGCAGTACTTC
>.|TRBV10-1|TRBJ2-7|.
CATYEAYSYEQYF
TGCGCCACCTACGAGGCGTACTCCTACGAGCAGTACTTC
>.|TRBV2|TRBJ2-4|.
CASSGQGTIQYF
TGTGCCAGCAGCGGCCAGGGGACCATTCAGTACTTC
>.|TRBV25-1|TRBJ1-1|.
CASSRTGNGAEAFF
TGTGCCAGCAGCCGAACAGGGAATGGCGCTGAAGCTTTCTTT
>.|TRBV2|TRBJ2-1|.
CASGVLAGRGYNEQFF
TGTGCCAGCGGAGTTCTGGCGGGAAGGGGGTACAATGAGCAGTTCTTC
>.|TRBV14|TRBJ2-7|.
CASSQRRAIPYEQYF
TGTGCCAGCAGCCAAAGGAGAGCAATCCCCTACGAGCAGTACTTC
>.|TRBV29-1|TRBJ2-6|TRBD1
CSVELSPGGAGANVLTF
TGCAGCGTCGAATTGTCCCCAGGGGGAGCGGGGGCCAACGTCCTGACTTTC
>once|TRBV13|TRBJ2-5|.
CASSLREETQYF
TGTGCCAGCAGCTTAAGAGAAGAGACCCAGTACTTC
>few|TRBV4-1|TRBJ1-2|TRBD1
CASSPGQDANYGYTF
TGCGCCAGCAGCCCTGGACAGGATGCTAACTATGGCTACACCTTC
>.|TRBV27|TRBJ1-5|TRBD1
CASSLVPRDRVDQPQHF
TGTGCCAGCAGTTTAGTACCTAGGGACAGGGTCGATCAGCCCCAGCATTTT
>.|TRBV27|TRBJ2-4|.
CASSLEGRLGDIQYF
TGTGCCAGCAGTTTAGAGGGCAGGCTGGGGGACATTCAGTACTTC
>.|TRBV4-1|TRBJ2-1|.
CASSQGLGDNEQFF
TGCGCCAGCAGCCAAGGGCTAGGGGACAATGAGCAGTTCTTC
>.|TRBV30|TRBJ1-2|.
CAWTRFLDAYTF
TGTGCCTGGACGCGTTTTCTAGATGCCTACACCTTC
>.|TRBV23-1|TRBJ1-5|TRBD1
CASSHLRGGNRGEDQPQHF
TGCGCCAGCAGTCACCTGAGGGGAGGAAACAGGGGCGAAGATCAGCCCCAGCATTTT
>.|TRBV5-5|TRBJ2-7|.
CASSPPGDPGAEQYF
TGTGCCAGCAGCCCACCGGGAGACCCAGGCGCCGAGCAGTACTTC
>.|TRBV7-6|TRBJ2-3|.
CASSLIGEDTQYF
TGTGCCAGCAGCTTAATAGGGGAAGATACGCAGTATTTT
>.|TRBV10-3|TRBJ2-7|.
CAISEASYEQYF
TGTGCCATCAGTGAGGCTAGCTACGAGCAGTACTTC